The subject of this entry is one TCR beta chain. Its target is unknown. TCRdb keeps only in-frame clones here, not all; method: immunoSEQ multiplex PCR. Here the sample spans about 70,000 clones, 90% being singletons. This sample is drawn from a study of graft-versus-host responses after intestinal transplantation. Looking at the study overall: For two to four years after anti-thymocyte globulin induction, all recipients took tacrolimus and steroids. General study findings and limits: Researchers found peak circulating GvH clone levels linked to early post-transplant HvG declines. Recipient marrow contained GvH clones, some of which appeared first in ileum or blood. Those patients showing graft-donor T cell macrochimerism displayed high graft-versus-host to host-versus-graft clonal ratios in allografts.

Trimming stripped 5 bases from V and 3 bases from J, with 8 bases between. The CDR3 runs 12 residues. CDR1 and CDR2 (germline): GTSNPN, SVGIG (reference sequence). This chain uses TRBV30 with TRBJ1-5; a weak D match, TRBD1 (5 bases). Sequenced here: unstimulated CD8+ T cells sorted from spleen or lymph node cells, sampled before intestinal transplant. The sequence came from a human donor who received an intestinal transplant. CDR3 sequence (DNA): TGTGCCTGGGGGGCGCTCAATCAGCCCCAGCATTTT. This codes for CAWGALNQPQHF.